The sequence of this T cell receptor beta chain was determined in a study of shared clonotypes between healthy human individuals. The germline V gene encodes CDR1 LGHNA and CDR2 YSLEER. Trimming removed 4 bases from V and 4 bases from J; junction bases left unmatched: 9. The CDR3 sequence is 17 residues long. Assay: immunoSEQ multiplex PCR; the TCRdb copy retains only in-frame clones and omits some. The sample carries 600,000 to 750,000 clones, 90% recorded once. The clonotype comes from a man between 18 and 29 years old in good health. Some clones in this sample may be carry-over from other donors' samples. This sequence joins TRBV4-3 and TRBJ2-1; TRBD2 matches at 11 bases. Sequencing was carried out using memory CD8+ T cells from PBMCs. Subset here: CD45RO+ cells pooled with CCR7-negative TemRA cells. CDR3 nucleotide sequence: TGCGCCAGCAGCCTTGGGACTAGCGGATCTCTTTACAATGAGCAGTTCTTC. This gives the protein CASSLGTSGSLYNEQFF.